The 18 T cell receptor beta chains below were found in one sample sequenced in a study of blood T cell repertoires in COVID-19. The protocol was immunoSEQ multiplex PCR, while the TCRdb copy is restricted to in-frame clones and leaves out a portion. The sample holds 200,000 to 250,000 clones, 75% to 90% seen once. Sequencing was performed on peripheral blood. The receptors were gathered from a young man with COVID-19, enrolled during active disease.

The CDR3 sequence is CASSPDSTSGRAGQFF. CDR3 DNA: TGTGCCAGCAGCCCGGATTCGACTAGCGGGAGGGCCGGGCAGTTCTTC. The genes are TRBV7-3 and TRBJ2-1; 14 bases line up with TRBD2. The CDR3 spans 16 residues. The V gene end was trimmed by 5 bases and the J gene end by 12 bases; junction bases not matched to a gene: 12. Germline V lookup: CDR1 SGHTA, CDR2 FQGTGA. Using reference TRBV7-3 and TRBJ2-1 for the parts outside the CDR3, the full variable domain is GAGVSQTPSNKVTEKGKYVELRCDPISGHTALYWYRQSLGQGPEFLIYFQGTGAADDSGLPNDRFFAVRPEGSVSTLKIQRTERGDSAVYLCASSPDSTSGRAGQFFGPGTRLTVL.

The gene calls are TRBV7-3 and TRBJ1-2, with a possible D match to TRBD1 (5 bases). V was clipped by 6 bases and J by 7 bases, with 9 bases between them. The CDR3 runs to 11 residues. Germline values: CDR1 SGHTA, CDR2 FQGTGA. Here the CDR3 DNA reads TGTGCCAGCAGAGCAGGGCTTGGCTACACCTTC. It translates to CASRAGLGYTF.

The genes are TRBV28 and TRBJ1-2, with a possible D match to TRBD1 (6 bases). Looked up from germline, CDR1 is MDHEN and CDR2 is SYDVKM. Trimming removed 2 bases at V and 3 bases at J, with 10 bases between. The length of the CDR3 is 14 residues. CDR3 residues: CASSLAQGYYGYTF. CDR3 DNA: TGTGCCAGCAGTTTAGCCCAGGGGTACTATGGCTACACCTTC.

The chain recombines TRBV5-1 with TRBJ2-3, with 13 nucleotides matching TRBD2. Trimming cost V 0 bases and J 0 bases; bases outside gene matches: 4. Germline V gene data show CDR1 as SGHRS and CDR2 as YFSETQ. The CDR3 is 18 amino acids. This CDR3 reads CASSLGTSGGTSTDTQYF. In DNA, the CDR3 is TGCGCCAGCAGCTTGGGGACTAGCGGGGGAACTAGCACAGATACGCAGTATTTT. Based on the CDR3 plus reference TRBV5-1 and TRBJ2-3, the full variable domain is KAGVTQTPRYLIKTRGQQVTLSCSPISGHRSVSWYQQTPGQGLQFLFEYFSETQRNKGNFPGRFSGRQFSNSRSEMNVSTLELGDSALYLCASSLGTSGGTSTDTQYFGPGTRLTVL.

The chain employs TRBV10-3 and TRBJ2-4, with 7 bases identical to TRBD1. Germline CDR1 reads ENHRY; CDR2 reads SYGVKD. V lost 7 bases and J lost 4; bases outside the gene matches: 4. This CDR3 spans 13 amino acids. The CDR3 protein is CAIKEQGKNIQYF. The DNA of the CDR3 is TGTGCCATCAAAGAACAGGGGAAAAACATTCAGTACTTC.

CDR3 bases: TGTGCCAGCAGCTCGACAGGGAACGAGCAGTACTTC. Translated: CASSSTGNEQYF. This rearrangement joins TRBV7-9 to TRBJ2-7; TRBD1 agrees at 7 bases. Germline V gene data show CDR1 as SEHNR and CDR2 as FQNEAQ (reference sequence). J lost 5 bases, V lost 4 bases, and 2 bases had no gene match. The CDR3 covers 12 residues. Drawing the rest from reference TRBV7-9 and TRBJ2-7, the complete variable domain is DTGVSQNPRHKITKRGQNVTFRCDPISEHNRLYWYRQTLGQGPEFLTYFQNEAQLEKSRLLSDRFSAERPKGSFSTLEIQRTEQGDSAMYLCASSSTGNEQYFGPGTRLTVT.

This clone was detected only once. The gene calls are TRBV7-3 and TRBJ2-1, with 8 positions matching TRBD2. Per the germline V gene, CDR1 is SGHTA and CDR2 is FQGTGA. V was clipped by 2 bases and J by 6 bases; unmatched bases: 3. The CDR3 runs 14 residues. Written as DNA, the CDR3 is TGTGCCAGCAGCTTAGTGACTAGCGTCAATGAGCAGTTCTTC. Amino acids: CASSLVTSVNEQFF. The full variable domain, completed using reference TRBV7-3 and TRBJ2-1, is GAGVSQTPSNKVTEKGKYVELRCDPISGHTALYWYRQSLGQGPEFLIYFQGTGAADDSGLPNDRFFAVRPEGSVSTLKIQRTERGDSAVYLCASSLVTSVNEQFFGPGTRLTVL.

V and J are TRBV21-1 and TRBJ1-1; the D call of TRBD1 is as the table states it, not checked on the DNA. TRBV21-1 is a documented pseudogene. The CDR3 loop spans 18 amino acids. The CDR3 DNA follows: TGTGCCAGCAGCAAAGGGAACAGGGGTGAAGTTGGCTCGTCTGAAGCTTTCTTT. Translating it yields CASSKGNRGEVGSSEAFF.

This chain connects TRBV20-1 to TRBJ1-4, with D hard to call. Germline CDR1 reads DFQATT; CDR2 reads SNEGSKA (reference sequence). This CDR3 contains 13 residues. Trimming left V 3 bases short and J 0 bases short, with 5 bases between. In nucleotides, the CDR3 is TGCAGTGCTAGTATCGCAACTAATGAAAAACTGTTTTTT. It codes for CSASIATNEKLFF.

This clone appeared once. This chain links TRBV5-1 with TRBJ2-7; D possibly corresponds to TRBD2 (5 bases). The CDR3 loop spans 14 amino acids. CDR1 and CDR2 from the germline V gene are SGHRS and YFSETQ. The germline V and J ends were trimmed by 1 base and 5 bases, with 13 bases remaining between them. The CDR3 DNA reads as TGCGCCAGCAGCTTGACGGGTTCGGGGAACGAGCAGTACTTC. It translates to CASSLTGSGNEQYF.

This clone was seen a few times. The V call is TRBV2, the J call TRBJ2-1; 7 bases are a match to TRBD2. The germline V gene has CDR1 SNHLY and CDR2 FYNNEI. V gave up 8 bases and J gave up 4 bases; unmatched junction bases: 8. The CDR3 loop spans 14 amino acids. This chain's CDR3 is CASSAGEKYNEQFF. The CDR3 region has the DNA TGTGCCAGCTCGGCGGGGGAGAAGTACAATGAGCAGTTCTTC.

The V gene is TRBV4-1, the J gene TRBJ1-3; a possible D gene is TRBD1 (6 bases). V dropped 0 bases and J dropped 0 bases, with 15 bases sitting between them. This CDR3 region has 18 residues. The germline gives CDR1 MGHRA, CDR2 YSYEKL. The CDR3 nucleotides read TGCGCCAGCAGCCAAGAAGCCCGGACAGACAGCTCTGGAAACACCATATATTTT. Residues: CASSQEARTDSSGNTIYF.

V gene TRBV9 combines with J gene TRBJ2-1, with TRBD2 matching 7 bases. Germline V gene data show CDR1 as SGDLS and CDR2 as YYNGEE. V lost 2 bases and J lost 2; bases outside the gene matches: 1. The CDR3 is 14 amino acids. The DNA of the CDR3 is TGTGCCAGCAGCGTGGCGGGGGCCTACAATGAGCAGTTCTTC. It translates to CASSVAGAYNEQFF.

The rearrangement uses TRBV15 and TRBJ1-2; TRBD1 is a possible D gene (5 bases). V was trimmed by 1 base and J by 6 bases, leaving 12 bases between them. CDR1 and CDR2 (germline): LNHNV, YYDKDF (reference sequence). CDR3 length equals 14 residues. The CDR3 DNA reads TGTGCCACCAGCAGAGTTGCTGGGGCCGATGGCTACACCTTC. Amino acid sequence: CATSRVAGADGYTF.

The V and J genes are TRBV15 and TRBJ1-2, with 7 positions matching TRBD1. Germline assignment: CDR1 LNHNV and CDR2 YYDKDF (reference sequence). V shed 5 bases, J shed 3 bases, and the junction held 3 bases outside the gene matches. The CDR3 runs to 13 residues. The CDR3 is CATSRTGDYGYTF. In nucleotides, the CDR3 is TGTGCCACCAGCCGAACAGGGGACTATGGCTACACCTTC.

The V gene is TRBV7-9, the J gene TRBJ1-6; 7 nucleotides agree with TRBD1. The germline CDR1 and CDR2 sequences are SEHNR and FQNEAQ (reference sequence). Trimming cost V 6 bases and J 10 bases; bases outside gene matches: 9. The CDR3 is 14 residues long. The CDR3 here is CASSTQGEESPLHF. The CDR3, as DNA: TGTGCCAGCAGTACTCAGGGGGAAGAGTCACCCCTCCACTTT. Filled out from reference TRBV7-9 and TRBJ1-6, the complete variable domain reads DTGVSQNPRHKITKRGQNVTFRCDPISEHNRLYWYRQTLGQGPEFLTYFQNEAQLEKSRLLSDRFSAERPKGSFSTLEIQRTEQGDSAMYLCASSTQGEESPLHFGNGTRLTVT.

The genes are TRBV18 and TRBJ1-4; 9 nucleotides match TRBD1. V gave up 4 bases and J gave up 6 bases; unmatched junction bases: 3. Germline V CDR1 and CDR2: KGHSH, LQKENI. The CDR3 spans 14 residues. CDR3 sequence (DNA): TGTGCCAGCTCACGGACAGGGGATCATGAAAAACTGTTTTTT. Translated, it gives CASSRTGDHEKLFF.

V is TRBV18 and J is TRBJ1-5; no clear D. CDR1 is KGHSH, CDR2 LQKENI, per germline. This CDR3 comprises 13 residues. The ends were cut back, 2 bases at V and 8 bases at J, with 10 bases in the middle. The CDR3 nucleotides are TGTGCCAGCTCACCAGGGCTCAAGGAGCCCCAGCATTTT. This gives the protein CASSPGLKEPQHF.